Each of the 27 T cell receptor beta chains below was sequenced from the same sample in a study of radiation and T cells in renal cell carcinoma. The time point is: blood 2 weeks post-SBRT. Indicated treatment: 15 Gy SBRT to primary tumor, nephrectomy 4 weeks later. The assay was immunoSEQ multiplex PCR, and TCRdb's table has in-frame clones only and misses some. The data hold tens of thousands of clones, with around 78% observed a single time. Sample: blood, taken from a patient whose treatment included radiotherapy and nephrectomy. The receptors originated from a man in his sixties with renal cell carcinoma.

The chain combines TRBV4-3 with TRBJ2-2; 7 positions match TRBD2. The CDR3 has 13 amino acids. Losses at the gene ends were 1 base for V and 7 bases for J; bases not matched to a gene: 0. Looked up from germline, CDR1 is LGHNA and CDR2 is YSLEER. Written as DNA, the CDR3 is TGCGCCAGCAGCCAAGCGGGGGGCGGGGAGCTGTTTTTT. It is translated as CASSQAGGGELFF.

This sequence joins TRBV10-3 and TRBJ1-2; tentative D call: TRBD1 (6 bases). CDR1 ENHRY and CDR2 SYGVKD come from the germline V gene. The CDR3 has 16 residues. V lost 4 bases and J 3 bases, leaving 18 bases between the germline ends. CDR3 DNA: TGTGCCATCAGTGCGTTGTTTGGGGGGCGAGACTATGGCTACACCTTC. Translation: CAISALFGGRDYGYTF.

This sequence joins TRBV4-2 and TRBJ2-2, with 8 nucleotides matching TRBD2. Germline assignment: CDR1 LGHNA and CDR2 YNFKEQ. V trimming: 3 bases; J trimming: 2 bases; junction bases outside the gene matches: 5. CDR3 length: 16 amino acids. The DNA for the CDR3 is TGTGCCAGCAGCCAGTATAGCGGGGCAAACACCGGGGAGCTGTTTTTT. Protein: CASSQYSGANTGELFF.

The V call is TRBV11-3, the J call TRBJ2-2, with D perhaps matching TRBD1 (5 bases). Germline V gene sequence: CDR1 SGHNT, CDR2 YENEEA. Between the trimmed V and J ends, which lost 2 bases and 2 bases, there was a span of 9 bases. CDR3 size: 15 residues. This CDR3 is CASSLSGINTGELFF. In DNA, the CDR3 is TGTGCCAGCAGCTTATCAGGGATAAACACCGGGGAGCTGTTTTTT.

This chain connects TRBV7-3 to TRBJ1-1, with D unclear. Germline V lookup: CDR1 SGHTA, CDR2 FQGTGA. Between the trimmed V and J ends, which lost 5 bases and 4 bases, there was a span of 11 bases. The CDR3 runs to 13 residues. The CDR3 nucleotides read TGTGCCAGCAGCCTCGACGGGATCACTGAAGCTTTCTTT. Its translation: CASSLDGITEAFF.

The chain links TRBV18 to TRBJ2-1; D gene ambiguous. Germline values: CDR1 KGHSH, CDR2 LQKENI. V was pared by 2 bases and J by 0 bases, with 8 bases between. The CDR3 is 15 residues long. The CDR3 DNA sequence: TGTGCCAGCTCACCAGAAGGCCTCTCCTACAATGAGCAGTTCTTC. The encoded protein is CASSPEGLSYNEQFF.

This chain connects TRBV5-6 to TRBJ2-3, with 8 bases matching TRBD2. Looked up from germline, CDR1 is SGHDT and CDR2 is YYEEEE. Trimming cost V 4 bases and J 1 base; bases outside gene matches: 2. The length of the CDR3 is 14 residues. The CDR3 loop is CASSTAGGTDTQYF. In DNA form, the CDR3 reads TGTGCCAGCAGCACAGCGGGGGGCACAGATACGCAGTATTTT.

The genes are TRBV9 and TRBJ1-1, with D unresolved. This CDR3 has 16 amino acids. Looked up from germline, CDR1 is SGDLS and CDR2 is YYNGEE. Deletions cut 0 bases from V and 3 bases from J, with 15 bases between. DNA for the CDR3: TGTGCCAGCAGCGTAGCTACGGCGCAGACGGACACTGAAGCTTTCTTT. The encoded protein is CASSVATAQTDTEAFF.

The chain couples TRBV5-8 to TRBJ2-2, with a weak D call TRBD2 (5 bases). This CDR3 has 15 amino acids. The germline V gene has CDR1 SGHTS and CDR2 YDEGEE. V shed 1 base and J shed 7 bases, with 14 bases lying between them. CDR3 DNA: TGTGCCAGCAGCTTGTCGGGCGGGCTACTCGGGGAGCTGTTTTTT. Translated, it gives CASSLSGGLLGELFF.

This clone appeared a few times. Other DNA sequences in this sample translate to the same CDR3. The V call is TRBV10-3, the J call TRBJ2-3; TRBD1 aligns across 7 bases. Trimming cost V 10 bases and J 2 bases; bases outside gene matches: 6. This CDR3 comprises 13 residues. Germline V gene data show CDR1 as ENHRY and CDR2 as SYGVKD. The CDR3 DNA is TGTGCCACTTGGGACAGAGTCACAGATACGCAGTATTTT. It codes for CATWDRVTDTQYF.

The rearrangement joins TRBV19 to TRBJ1-4; D is possibly TRBD1 (5 bases). The CDR3 consists of 13 residues. Germline V gives CDR1 LNHDA, CDR2 SQIVND (reference sequence). Trimming shortened V by 9 bases and J by 3 bases, and 11 bases separated the two germline ends. CDR3 sequence reads: CASRDRPNEKLFF. The CDR3 DNA follows: TGTGCCAGCCGAGACAGACCTAATGAAAAACTGTTTTTT.

V usage is TRBV29-1 and J usage is TRBJ2-2; 9 positions agree with TRBD2. V lost 5 bases, J lost 4 bases, and 5 bases stayed unmatched. This CDR3 spans 14 amino acids. The germline CDR1 and CDR2 sequences are SQVTM and ANQGSEA. The CDR3 DNA reads as TGCAGCGTTCGTAGCGGGGGCAGCACCGGGGAGCTGTTTTTT. Protein sequence: CSVRSGGSTGELFF.

V is TRBV7-2 and J is TRBJ2-7, with D unresolved. The CDR3 runs to 14 residues. Germline CDR1 reads SGHTA; CDR2 reads FQGNSA. V lost 2 bases and J lost 6, with 14 bases in between. CDR3 loop: CASSLSAAPAEQYF. The CDR3 DNA reads TGTGCCAGCAGCTTATCAGCAGCTCCGGCCGAGCAGTACTTC.

This clone was detected only a few times. The chain is built from TRBV7-3 and TRBJ2-2; D gene uncertain. The germline CDR1 and CDR2 sequences are SGHTA and FQGTGA. The CDR3 contains 12 residues. Trimming took 5 bases from V and 2 from J, leaving 3 bases between them. CDR3 residues: CASSGNTGELFF. In DNA form, the CDR3 reads TGTGCCAGCAGCGGTAACACCGGGGAGCTGTTTTTT.

The genes are TRBV14 and TRBJ2-2, with D possibly matching TRBD2 (5 bases). The CDR3 is made up of 18 amino acids. V lost 5 bases and J lost 1, with 20 bases in between. Germline lookup yields CDR1 SGHDN and CDR2 FVKESK. The CDR3 reads CASSSTRVGILNTGELFF. CDR3 in DNA: TGTGCCAGCAGCTCCACGAGGGTGGGGATATTGAACACCGGGGAGCTGTTTTTT.

The chain uses TRBV5-1 and TRBJ1-4; 10 bases line up with TRBD1. The trim removed 4 bases at V and 7 bases at J, leaving 10 bases unmatched. The germline V gene encodes CDR1 SGHRS and CDR2 YFSETQ. This CDR3 has 16 residues. In DNA, the CDR3 is TGCGCCAGCAGCCCCGGACAGGGGGGCCTTGTTGAAAAACTGTTTTTT. Encoded protein: CASSPGQGGLVEKLFF.

This chain connects TRBV4-3 to TRBJ1-2; tentative D call: TRBD1 (5 bases). The CDR3 length is 15 residues. V shed 1 base and J shed 1 base, with 10 bases lying between them. In germline, CDR1 is LGHNA, CDR2 YSLEER. The CDR3 loop reads CASSQVTGSNYGYTF. CDR3 sequence (DNA): TGCGCCAGCAGCCAAGTAACAGGTAGTAACTATGGCTACACCTTC.

V usage is TRBV9 and J usage is TRBJ2-1; no firm D call. The ends were cut back, 0 bases at V and 3 bases at J, with 7 bases in the middle. CDR3 length equals 14 residues. Germline V gene sequence: CDR1 SGDLS, CDR2 YYNGEE. The CDR3 DNA sequence: TGTGCCAGCAGCGTAGGGCCCAACTACAATGAGCAGTTCTTC. Translated, it gives CASSVGPNYNEQFF.

V is TRBV19 and J is TRBJ1-3; 7 nucleotides match TRBD1. J gave up 3 bases and V 7 bases, and 9 bases lay outside the gene matches. Germline CDR1 LNHDA, CDR2 SQIVND (reference sequence). The CDR3 has 15 residues. The CDR3: CASTLTGANGNTIYF. In nucleotides, the CDR3 is TGTGCCAGTACCTTAACAGGGGCGAATGGAAACACCATATATTTT.

The rearrangement joins TRBV19 to TRBJ2-5, with 8 bases matching TRBD1. CDR1 is LNHDA and CDR2 is SQIVND in the germline V gene (reference sequence). V dropped 2 bases and J dropped 5; count of bases not matched to a gene: 4. The CDR3 totals 14 residues. In DNA form, the CDR3 reads TGTGCCAGTAGTATAACAGGGGGGTTGGAGACCCAGTACTTC. Its protein is CASSITGGLETQYF. Drawing the rest from reference TRBV19 and TRBJ2-5, the complete variable domain is DGGITQSPKYLFRKEGQNVTLSCEQNLNHDAMYWYRQDPGQGLRLIYYSQIVNDFQKGDIAEGYSVSREKKESFPLTVTSAQKNPTAFYLCASSITGGLETQYFGPGTRLLVL.

In this sample, this clone turned up once. The gene calls are TRBV19 and TRBJ1-1, with D possibly being TRBD1 (6 bases). The CDR3 sequence is 14 residues long. Looked up from germline, CDR1 is LNHDA and CDR2 is SQIVND (reference sequence). With 5 bases removed from V and 5 bases from J, the gap between germline ends came to 15 bases. The chain's CDR3 is CASSPEQGKTEAFF. CDR3 coding DNA: TGTGCCAGTAGTCCCGAACAGGGAAAGACTGAAGCTTTCTTT.

The rearrangement uses TRBV11-2 and TRBJ2-7; 11 nucleotides line up with TRBD2. Germline V lookup: CDR1 SGHAT, CDR2 FQNNGV. The CDR3 is 15 residues long. J gave up 0 bases and V 5 bases, and 3 bases lay outside the gene matches. This CDR3 is CASSRLAGSSYEQYV. The CDR3 DNA is TGTGCCAGCAGCCGACTAGCGGGGAGCTCCTACGAGCAGTACGTC.

This clone was counted a single time. The chain links TRBV7-2 to TRBJ2-5, with unresolved D. Per the germline V gene, CDR1 is SGHTA and CDR2 is FQGNSA. V was pared by 1 base and J by 1 base, with 4 bases between. This CDR3 region has 13 residues. CDR3 sequence reads: CASSLVRQETQYF. CDR3 bases: TGTGCCAGCAGCTTAGTCCGCCAAGAGACCCAGTACTTC.

The chain uses TRBV29-1 and TRBJ2-5; 7 bases align to TRBD1. CDR3 length equals 14 residues. The germline CDR1 and CDR2 sequences are SQVTM and ANQGSEA. V shed 4 bases, J shed 5 bases, and the junction held 10 bases outside the gene matches. CDR3 DNA sequence: TGCAGCGTTGGGGGACAGCCAACCGGGGAGACCCAGTACTTC. Amino acids: CSVGGQPTGETQYF.

This clone occurred a few times. The V and J genes are TRBV28 and TRBJ1-5, with no clear D. In germline, CDR1 is MDHEN, CDR2 SYDVKM. The CDR3 contains 15 residues. Trimming shortened V by 3 bases and J by 3 bases, and 12 bases separated the two germline ends. In nucleotides, the CDR3 is TGTGCCAGCAGTTTTGTCGTAACAGTCAATCAGCCCCAGCATTTT. Its protein is CASSFVVTVNQPQHF.

This chain joins TRBV27 and TRBJ2-5, with D possibly TRBD2 on 6 matching bases. Germline CDR1 is MNHEY and CDR2 is SMNVEV (reference sequence). V lost 2 bases and J lost 4, with 14 bases in between. CDR3 length equals 15 residues. The CDR3 is CASSLGGALRETQYF. The CDR3 DNA follows: TGTGCCAGCAGTTTAGGAGGGGCTCTGCGAGAGACCCAGTACTTC.

V gene TRBV14 combines with J gene TRBJ2-5; D is unresolved. The CDR3 consists of 13 residues. The V and J ends lost 1 base and 0 bases respectively, with 3 bases between them. Germline lookup yields CDR1 SGHDN and CDR2 FVKESK. CDR3 loop: CASSQANQETQYF. CDR3 bases: TGTGCCAGCAGCCAAGCCAACCAAGAGACCCAGTACTTC.